This T cell receptor (beta chain) was captured by sequencing in a study of blood T cell repertoires in COVID-19. Study-level information: Acute and convalescent COVID-19 samples came from the United States, Italy and Spain. In each case, the material was cDNA or gDNA derived from T cells, B-cell-depleted T cells, or PBMCs.

The CDR3 contains 14 residues. The germline V gene has CDR1 MNHEY and CDR2 SVGAGI. Trimming took 3 bases from V and 6 from J; bases not matched to a gene: 4. In the original workflow: Amplifying reference gene primers gave estimates of nucleated cell counts. TCRdb keeps only in-frame clones here, not all; method: immunoSEQ multiplex PCR. Clonal size and the V and J genes are those of that table, whereas D and trimming came from the DNA. The sample has fewer than 70,000 clones, around 81% seen once; the top ten hold nearly 5%. The chain carries TRBV6-5 and TRBJ1-5; 8 bases align to TRBD1. This clonotype originated in a human donor in a cohort sampled during active COVID-19. The specimen sequenced was peripheral blood. CDR3 sequence (DNA): TGTGCCAGCAGTTATTACAGGGGGAGTCAGCCCCAGCATTTT. Its translation: CASSYYRGSQPQHF.